This T cell receptor beta chain was obtained from a study of identical twins. Broader study findings: Excess low generation probability was seen in twin-shared out-of-frame alpha sequences. Insertions were fewer in abundant cord blood beta clonotypes, whereas memory repertoires showed none of this pattern. Twins' excess sharing was less marked for out-of-frame beta sequences.

V lost 0 bases and J lost 5, with 10 bases in between. The V gene's germline CDR1 is SGHTA and CDR2 FQGNSA. The CDR3 contains 14 residues. For this clonotype: Its specificity is unknown.

Unique molecular identifiers were present on the cDNA, and a universal primer site came from template switching. TCRdb called the 5' RACE reads again in MiXCR, with one record for every CDR3 protein. The data show 700,000 or so distinct CDR3 sequences, 8.6% seen once. Another study also made use of these data, one on yellow fever vaccine responses in identical twins.

This receptor was obtained from a woman in her late teens or twenties in good health. V and J are TRBV7-2 and TRBJ2-5; D is perhaps TRBD2 (5 bases). Sequenced: PBMCs. CDR3 in amino acids: CASSLARASETQYF. The CDR3, as DNA: TGTGCCAGCAGCTTAGCGAGGGCCTCGGAGACCCAGTACTTC.